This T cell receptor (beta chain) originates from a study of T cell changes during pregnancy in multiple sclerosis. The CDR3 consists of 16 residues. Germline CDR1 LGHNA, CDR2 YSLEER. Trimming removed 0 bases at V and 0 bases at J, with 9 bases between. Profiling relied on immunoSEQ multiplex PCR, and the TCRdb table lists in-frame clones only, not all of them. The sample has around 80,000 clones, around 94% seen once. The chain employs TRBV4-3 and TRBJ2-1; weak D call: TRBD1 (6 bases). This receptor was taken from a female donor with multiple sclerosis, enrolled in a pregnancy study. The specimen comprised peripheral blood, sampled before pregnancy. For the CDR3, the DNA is TGCGCCAGCAGCCAAGATCTACAGGGCTCCTACAATGAGCAGTTCTTC. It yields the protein CASSQDLQGSYNEQFF.